Shown below are 10 T cell receptor beta chains from a single sample sequenced in a study of blood T cells in healthy people across ages. A second PCR, run for about 7 to 11 cycles, used a sample-barcoded 5' primer plus a J-beta primer mix. One entry per CDR3 protein, called by TCRdb with MiXCR from the 5' RACE reads. The sample lists about 1.1 million distinct CDR3 sequences, under 40% occurring once. Sequenced material: blood. The receptor set was obtained from a man younger than 30 in good health.

This chain joins TRBV27 and TRBJ1-5; D call uncertain. V lost 0 bases and J lost 0, with 9 bases in between. The CDR3 extends over 16 amino acids. From germline, CDR1 is MNHEY and CDR2 SMNVEV (reference sequence). CDR3 DNA: TGTGCCAGCAGTTTATCGTACAGAAATAGCAATCAGCCCCAGCATTTT. Its translation is CASSLSYRNSNQPQHF.

The chain couples TRBV20-1 to TRBJ1-2, with a possible D match to TRBD1 (5 bases). V lost 1 base, J lost 4 bases, and 16 bases lay in between. Germline V CDR1 and CDR2: DFQATT, SNEGSKA (reference sequence). This CDR3 spans 15 amino acids. Here the CDR3 DNA reads TGCAGTGCTAGAGCGCCGGGGGATTTTATCTATGGCTACACCTTC. Protein sequence: CSARAPGDFIYGYTF.

This clonotype has just a few counts. The chain uses TRBV7-3 and TRBJ2-7; D is tentatively TRBD1 or TRBD2 (6 bases each). Trimming left V 2 bases short and J 2 bases short, with 13 bases between. The CDR3 covers 15 residues. Germline CDR1 is SGHTA and CDR2 is FQGTGA. The CDR3 bases are TGTGCCAGCAGCTTACGTCCGGGGGCAACCTACGAGCAGTACTTC. Residues: CASSLRPGATYEQYF. The entire variable domain, with the rest obtained from reference TRBV7-3 and TRBJ2-7, is as follows: GAGVSQTPSNKVTEKGKYVELRCDPISGHTALYWYRQSLGQGPEFLIYFQGTGAADDSGLPNDRFFAVRPEGSVSTLKIQRTERGDSAVYLCASSLRPGATYEQYFGPGTRLTVT.

This clonotype was counted between two and nine times. CDR3 region: CASSQGLENQPQHF. The CDR3 DNA reads as TGTGCCAGCAGTCAGGGGTTGGAAAATCAGCCCCAGCATTTT. The chain recombines TRBV28 with TRBJ1-5, with D possibly being TRBD1 (6 bases). The CDR3 has 14 amino acids. Deletions cut 5 bases from V and 4 bases from J, with 12 bases between. From germline, CDR1 is MDHEN and CDR2 SYDVKM.

The chain carries TRBV27 and TRBJ2-5; 9 bases fit TRBD2. Looked up from germline, CDR1 is MNHEY and CDR2 is SMNVEV (reference sequence). The CDR3 runs 13 residues. J gave up 11 bases and V 3 bases, and 7 bases lay outside the gene matches. The CDR3 loop reads CASSLGLANEQYF. The CDR3 coding sequence is TGTGCCAGCAGTTTGGGACTAGCCAATGAGCAGTACTTC.

The V call is TRBV18, the J call TRBJ2-7; 8 nucleotides line up with TRBD1. Germline V gene sequence: CDR1 KGHSH, CDR2 LQKENI. The CDR3 contains 16 residues. The V segment lost 4 bases and the J segment 5 bases; nucleotides outside the gene matches: 13. The CDR3 DNA is TGTGCCAGCTCACGGAAATCGGGGGACAGGCCCCACGAGCAGTACTTC. Protein: CASSRKSGDRPHEQYF.

The chain is built from TRBV24-1 and TRBJ2-1, with 12 bases aligning to TRBD2. Germline V lookup: CDR1 KGHDR, CDR2 SFDVKD. Germline trimming cut 4 bases from V and 7 bases from J; bases unmatched to any gene: 10. CDR3 size: 17 residues. The CDR3: CATSDPSGGALSNEQFF. The CDR3 coding sequence is TGTGCCACCAGTGACCCTAGCGGGGGGGCCTTAAGTAATGAGCAGTTCTTC.

This clonotype was observed a few times. V gene TRBV7-9 combines with J gene TRBJ1-3; 11 bases align to TRBD1. Looked up from germline, CDR1 is SEHNR and CDR2 is FQNEAQ (reference sequence). The CDR3 sequence is 17 residues long. With 5 bases clipped from V and 2 bases from J, the junction kept 8 bases outside the gene matches. The CDR3 DNA reads TGTGCCAGCAGCCCACCCCCGGACAGGGGGCCTGGAAACACCATATATTTT. It encodes CASSPPPDRGPGNTIYF.

J is TRBJ1-5 and V is TRBV6-4; maybe TRBD1 (5 bases). This CDR3 spans 14 amino acids. V dropped 5 bases and J dropped 7 bases, with 15 bases sitting between them. Germline V gives CDR1 MRHNA, CDR2 SNTAGT. DNA of the CDR3: TGTGCCAGCAGTCGAGGACAAAACCGACAGCCCCAGCATTTT. It codes for CASSRGQNRQPQHF.

The chain couples TRBV20-1 to TRBJ2-1; TRBD1 aligns across 9 bases. The ends lost 0 bases at V and 9 bases at J; junction bases unmatched: 3. Per the germline V gene, CDR1 is DFQATT and CDR2 is SNEGSKA (reference sequence). The CDR3 covers 13 residues. CDR3 nucleotide sequence: TGCAGTGCTAGAGATGGACAGGGGTTTGAGCAGTTCTTC. Amino acids: CSARDGQGFEQFF.